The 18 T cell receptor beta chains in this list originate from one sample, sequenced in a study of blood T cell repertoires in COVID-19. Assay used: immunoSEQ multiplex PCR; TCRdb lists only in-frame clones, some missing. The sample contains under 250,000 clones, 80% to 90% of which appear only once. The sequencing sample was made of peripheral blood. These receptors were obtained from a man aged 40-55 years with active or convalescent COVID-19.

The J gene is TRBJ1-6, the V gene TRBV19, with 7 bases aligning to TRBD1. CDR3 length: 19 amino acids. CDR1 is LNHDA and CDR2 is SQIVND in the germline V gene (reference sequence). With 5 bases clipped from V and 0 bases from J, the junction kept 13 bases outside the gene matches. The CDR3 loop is CASSPVPGQPSSYNSPLHF. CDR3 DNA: TGTGCCAGTAGTCCAGTGCCGGGACAGCCTAGCTCCTATAATTCACCCCTCCACTTT.

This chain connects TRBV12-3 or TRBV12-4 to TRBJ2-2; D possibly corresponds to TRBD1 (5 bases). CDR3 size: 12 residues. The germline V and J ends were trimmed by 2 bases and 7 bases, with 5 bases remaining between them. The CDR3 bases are TGTGCCAGCAGTTTAAGGGGCGGGGAGCTGTTTTTT. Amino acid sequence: CASSLRGGELFF.

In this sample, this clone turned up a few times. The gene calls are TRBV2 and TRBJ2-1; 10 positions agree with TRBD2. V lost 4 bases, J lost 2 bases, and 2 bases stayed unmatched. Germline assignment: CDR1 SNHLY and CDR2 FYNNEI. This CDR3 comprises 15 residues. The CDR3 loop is CASSVTSGTYNEQFF. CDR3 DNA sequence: TGTGCCAGCAGTGTCACTAGCGGGACCTACAATGAGCAGTTCTTC. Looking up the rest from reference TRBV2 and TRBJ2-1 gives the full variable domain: EPEVTQTPSHQVTQMGQEVILRCVPISNHLYFYWYRQILGQKVEFLVSFYNNEISEKSEIFDDQFSVERPDGSNFTLKIRSTKLEDSAMYFCASSVTSGTYNEQFFGPGTRLTVL.

This CDR3 reads CATSDPGSATGFGNQPQHF. The CDR3 DNA reads as TGTGCCACCAGTGATCCGGGATCCGCTACAGGGTTTGGCAATCAGCCCCAGCATTTT. This sequence joins TRBV24-1 and TRBJ1-5; D is possibly TRBD1 (6 bases). CDR1 KGHDR and CDR2 SFDVKD come from the germline V gene. The CDR3 length is 19 residues. V shed 3 bases and J shed 2 bases, with 22 bases lying between them.

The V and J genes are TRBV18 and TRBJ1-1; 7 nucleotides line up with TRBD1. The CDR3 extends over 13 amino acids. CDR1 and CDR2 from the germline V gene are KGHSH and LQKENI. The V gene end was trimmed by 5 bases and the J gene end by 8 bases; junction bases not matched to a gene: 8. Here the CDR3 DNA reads TGTGCCAGCTCAGCTGGACAGGAGAAAGAAGCTTTCTTT. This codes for CASSAGQEKEAFF.

CDR3 loop: CASSKKYPGSGYTF. The CDR3 DNA sequence: TGTGCCAGCAGCAAAAAGTACCCGGGATCTGGCTACACCTTC. The rearrangement joins TRBV9 to TRBJ1-2; D is uncertain. CDR1 and CDR2 (germline): SGDLS, YYNGEE. The V and J ends lost 4 bases and 7 bases respectively, with 17 bases between them. The CDR3 has 14 amino acids.

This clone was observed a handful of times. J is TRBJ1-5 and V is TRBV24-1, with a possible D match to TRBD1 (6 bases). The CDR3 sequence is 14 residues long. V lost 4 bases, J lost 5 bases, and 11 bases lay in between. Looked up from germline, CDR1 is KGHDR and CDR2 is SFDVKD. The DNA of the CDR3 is TGTGCCACCAGTGACAGGGGATGGTATCAGCCCCAGCATTTT. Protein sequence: CATSDRGWYQPQHF.

The CDR3 DNA reads as TGTGCCAGTAGCAAAAGGACAGGTGAGGCCTCCTACAATGAGCAGTTCTTC. It encodes CASSKRTGEASYNEQFF. The rearrangement joins TRBV19 to TRBJ2-1; 7 nucleotides align to TRBD1. J lost 0 bases, V lost 6 bases, and 11 bases had no gene match. Germline CDR1 and CDR2: LNHDA and SQIVND (reference sequence). This CDR3 region has 17 residues.

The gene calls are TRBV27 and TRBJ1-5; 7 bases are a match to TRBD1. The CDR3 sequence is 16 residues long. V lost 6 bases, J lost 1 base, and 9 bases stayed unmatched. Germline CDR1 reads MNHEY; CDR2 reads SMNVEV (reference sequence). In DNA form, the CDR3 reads TGTGCCAGCAGGTCTACAGGGGCGGTGAGCAATCAGCCCCAGCATTTT. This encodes CASRSTGAVSNQPQHF.

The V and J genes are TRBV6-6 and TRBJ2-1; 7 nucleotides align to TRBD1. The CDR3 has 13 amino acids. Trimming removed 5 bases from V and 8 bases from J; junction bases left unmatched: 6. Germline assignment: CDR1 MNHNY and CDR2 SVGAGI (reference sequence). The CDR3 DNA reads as TGTGCCAGCAGTCGTGGACAGGTCGATGAGCAGTTCTTC. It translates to CASSRGQVDEQFF.

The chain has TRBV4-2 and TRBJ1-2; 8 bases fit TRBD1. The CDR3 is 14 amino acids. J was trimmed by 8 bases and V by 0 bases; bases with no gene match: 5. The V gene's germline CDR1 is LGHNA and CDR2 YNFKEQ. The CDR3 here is CASSQDGTGGGYTF. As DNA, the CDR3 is TGTGCCAGCAGCCAAGACGGAACAGGGGGAGGCTACACCTTC.

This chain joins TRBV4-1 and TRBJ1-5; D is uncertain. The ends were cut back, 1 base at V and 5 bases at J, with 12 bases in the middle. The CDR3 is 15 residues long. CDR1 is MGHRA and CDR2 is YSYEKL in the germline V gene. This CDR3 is CASSQGRLQDQPQHF. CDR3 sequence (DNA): TGCGCCAGCAGCCAAGGCAGACTACAAGATCAGCCCCAGCATTTT.

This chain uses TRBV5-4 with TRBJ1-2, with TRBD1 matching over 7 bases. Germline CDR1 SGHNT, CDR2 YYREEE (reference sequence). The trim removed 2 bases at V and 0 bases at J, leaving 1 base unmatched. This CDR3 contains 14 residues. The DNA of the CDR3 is TGTGCCAGCAGCTTTGGACAGGCTAACTATGGCTACACCTTC. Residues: CASSFGQANYGYTF.

The CDR3 DNA reads TGTGCCAGCCGGAAGCGGGAAAACACCGGGGAGCTGTTTTTT. As protein: CASRKRENTGELFF. The chain uses TRBV6-4 and TRBJ2-2, with 7 positions matching TRBD2. This CDR3 region has 14 residues. V gave up 8 bases and J gave up 2 bases; unmatched junction bases: 5. Germline V gives CDR1 MRHNA, CDR2 SNTAGT.

The CDR3 protein is CASSGSGTGSYNEQFF. The DNA of the CDR3 is TGTGCCAGCAGTGGCTCCGGGACTGGGTCCTACAATGAGCAGTTCTTC. The chain combines TRBV25-1 with TRBJ2-1; perhaps TRBD2 as D (6 bases). V was clipped by 4 bases and J by 1 base, with 14 bases between them. Germline-derived CDR1 and CDR2 are MGHDK and SYGVNS. CDR3 length equals 16 residues.

As DNA, the CDR3 is TGCAGTGCTGGTGACAGTGGGAGCTCCTACGAGCAGTACTTC. Protein product: CSAGDSGSSYEQYF. The chain is built from TRBV20-1 and TRBJ2-7, with D possibly called TRBD1 or TRBD2 (5 bases each). This CDR3 has 14 residues. The ends were cut back, 5 bases at V and 0 bases at J, with 14 bases in the middle. Germline values: CDR1 DFQATT, CDR2 SNEGSKA (reference sequence).

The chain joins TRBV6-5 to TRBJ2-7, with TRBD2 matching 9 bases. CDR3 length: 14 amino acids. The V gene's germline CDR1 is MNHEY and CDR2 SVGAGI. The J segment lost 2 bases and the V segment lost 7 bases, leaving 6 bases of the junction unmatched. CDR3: CASIPGTSTYEQYF. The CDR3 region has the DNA TGTGCCAGCATTCCAGGGACTAGCACCTACGAGCAGTACTTC.

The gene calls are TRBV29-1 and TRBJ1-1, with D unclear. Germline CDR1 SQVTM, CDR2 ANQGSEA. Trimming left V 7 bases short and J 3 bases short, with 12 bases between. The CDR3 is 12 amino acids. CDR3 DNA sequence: TGCAGCGCCTCAGACTGGGACACTGAAGCTTTCTTT. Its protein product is CSASDWDTEAFF.